This T cell receptor (beta chain) originates from a study of T cells in Graves' hyperthyroidism and ophthalmopathy (dated by TCRdb to the late 2010s). Concerning the study at large: Peripheral blood was sampled at the time of initial diagnosis, prior to any treatment. Prospective prediction of ophthalmopathy was tested in an independent validation cohort of fewer than 20 hyperthyroidism patients and 15 to 17 patients who later progressed to ophthalmopathy. TCR V-J signatures able to tell the groups apart were searched for in a discovery cohort of about a hundred patients, of whom roughly 42 had Graves' ophthalmopathy and 57 had stable Graves' hyperthyroidism. Once sampling was done, hyperthyroidism patients were given methimazole at a starting dose of 30 mg daily, whereas ophthalmopathy patients were given high-dose intravenous methylprednisolone. The study also compared thyroid tissue and blood T-cell repertoires from five or six Graves' hyperthyroidism patients. The roughly 100 discovery patients were randomly divided into training and test sets at a 7:3 ratio. The paper reports TCR Vbeta CDR3 sequencing of roughly 140 peripheral blood samples: around 45 ophthalmopathy, roughly 80 hyperthyroidism and around 17 progressor patients. Paper-wide results and their limitations: Ophthalmopathy was separated from stable hyperthyroidism by a 13 V-J signature model, with roughly 88% sensitivity and roughly 81% specificity obtained in cross-validation and 80%/75% obtained in testing. In validation, the model predicted progression to ophthalmopathy a median of 6.5 months before onset, with about 70% sensitivity and roughly 79% specificity. Blood samples also contained most of the expanded thyroid clonotypes (frequency above 0.001), which suggests that blood repertoires may reflect thyroid immune responses. No statistical method was used to fix the sample size in advance, and group allocation was not hidden from the investigators.

The cysteine opens and the phenylalanine closes a CDR3 of 14 amino acids. Only the CDR3 DNA stays, 42 bases, in frame from base 1. Cut back by 6 bases and 2 bases, the V and J ends lie 11 bases apart. TCR beta CDR3 regions were amplified from RNA transcripts. A first-round RT-PCR of the TCR CDR3 used the HTBI primer set with the Qiagen OneStep RT-PCR kit. Libraries were constructed in a second round of multiplex PCR, after which size selection and purification were performed. The libraries were sequenced on an Illumina HiSeq2000 using paired-end 100 bp reads. For the original study's pipeline: SOAPnuke was used to process the raw data, with reads discarded if the reads contained adapters or uncalled bases, had a mean Phred below 15, or lacked an exact constant-primer or identifier match. High-quality paired reads were merged using COPE v1.2.5, and each unique nucleotide sequence was defined as a clonotype. MiTCR v1.1 was used to align the clonotypes against IMGT TRBV, TRBD and TRBJ reference segments. The analysis included only V-J combinations with a frequency above 0.0001, which together covered roughly 99% of the repertoires. A TCS score was defined as the ratio of F50 (clonal expansion) to E x V (chaos), with BLOSUM62-based TCRdist applied between CDR3 peptides within each V-J. Welch's t-statistics and random forest reduced some 510 V-J features to 13, which were used in a naive Bayes classifier (R e1071). The public reads were quality trimmed at Q25 with fastp and then assembled into clones with MiXCR by TCRdb, keeping productive beta chains. Every entry covers one CDR3 protein and lists the most common genes and DNA from its rows. The authors' filters were not applied to this entry. In this sample the table shows about half a million distinct CDR3 sequences, about 20% of which occur a single time. Approximately 49% of the sample comes from the top ten.

This clonotype was counted at least ten times. It lacks a known antigen. No much larger clone is present one base from it, and per-base qualities are unavailable. Moderately to severely active disease, a Clinical Activity Score of at least 3, a NOSPECS grade of at least 4, and a duration under 3 months were present in ophthalmopathy patients. Exclusion was applied to patients with uncontrolled infections, other autoimmune diseases, pregnancy or lactation. Diagnoses relied on clinical symptoms, serum thyroxine and TRAb, thyroid ultrasound and orbital computed tomography. PBMCs were separated from 8 to 10 ml of fresh peripheral blood using Ficoll-Paque density gradient centrifugation. Total RNA was extracted using Trizol reagent, and RNA quality was assessed on an Agilent 2100 Bioanalyzer.

This sequence uses TRBV12-3 or TRBV12-4 and TRBJ1-5; a confident D gene designation cannot be given. Sequencing was carried out using blood. This clonotype was obtained from a woman aged 70 to 79 with Graves' ophthalmopathy. CDR3 reads: CASSPALGNQPQHF. Read as DNA, the sequence is TGTGCCAGCAGCCCCGCCCTGGGCAATCAGCCCCAGCATTTT.